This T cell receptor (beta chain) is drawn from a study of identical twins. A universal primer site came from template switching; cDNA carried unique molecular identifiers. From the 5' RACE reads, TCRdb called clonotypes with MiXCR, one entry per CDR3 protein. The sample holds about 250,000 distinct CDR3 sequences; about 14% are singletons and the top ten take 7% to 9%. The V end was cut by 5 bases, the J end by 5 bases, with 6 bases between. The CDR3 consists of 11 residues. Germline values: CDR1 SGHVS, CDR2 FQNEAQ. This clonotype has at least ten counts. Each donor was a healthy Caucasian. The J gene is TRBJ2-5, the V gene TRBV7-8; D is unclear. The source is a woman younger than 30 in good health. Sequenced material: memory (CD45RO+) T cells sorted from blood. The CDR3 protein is CASSPFETQYF. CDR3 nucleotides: TGTGCCAGCAGCCCCTTCGAGACCCAGTACTTC. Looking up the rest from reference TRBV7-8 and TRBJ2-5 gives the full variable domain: GAGVSQSPRYKVAKRGQDVALRCDPISGHVSLFWYQQALGQGPEFLTYFQNEAQLDKSGLPSDRFFAERPEGSVSTLKIQRTQQEDSAVYLCASSPFETQYFGPGTRLLVL.